The clone carrying this T cell receptor (beta chain) was picked up a small number of times. From the 5' RACE reads, TCRdb called clonotypes with MiXCR, one entry per CDR3 protein. This sample has hundreds of thousands of distinct CDR3 sequences; 25% to 30% occur once, and the top ten carry roughly 14%. The data were obtained in a study of T-cell memory formation after mild COVID-19. V trimming: 5 bases; J trimming: 10 bases; junction bases outside the gene matches: 19. Germline CDR1 SEHNR, CDR2 FQNEAQ (reference sequence). The CDR3 runs 17 residues. The TCR originated in an adult woman who had mild COVID-19 (a few samples of this study predate the infection). Cell type and time point are not known. The sample taken for sequencing was PBMCs or a T cell subset sorted from them (not recorded which). The gene calls are TRBV7-9 and TRBJ2-3, with 9 bases lining up with TRBD2. Written as DNA, the CDR3 is TGTGCCAGCAGCCCGCCCGGGGTGCGGGAGGGCCTTGTGGCGCAGTATTTT. Its translation is CASSPPGVREGLVAQYF.